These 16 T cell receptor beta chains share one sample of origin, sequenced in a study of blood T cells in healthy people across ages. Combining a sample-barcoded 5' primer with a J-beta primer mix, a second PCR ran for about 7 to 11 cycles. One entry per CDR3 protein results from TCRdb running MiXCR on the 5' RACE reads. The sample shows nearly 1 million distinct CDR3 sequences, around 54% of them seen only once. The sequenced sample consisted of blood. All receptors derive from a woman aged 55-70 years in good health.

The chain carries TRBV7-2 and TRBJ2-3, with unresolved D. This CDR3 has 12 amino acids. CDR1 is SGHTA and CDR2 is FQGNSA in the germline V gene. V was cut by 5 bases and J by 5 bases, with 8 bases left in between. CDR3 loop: CASSILVDTQYF. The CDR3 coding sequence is TGTGCCAGCAGCATTTTAGTAGATACGCAGTATTTT.

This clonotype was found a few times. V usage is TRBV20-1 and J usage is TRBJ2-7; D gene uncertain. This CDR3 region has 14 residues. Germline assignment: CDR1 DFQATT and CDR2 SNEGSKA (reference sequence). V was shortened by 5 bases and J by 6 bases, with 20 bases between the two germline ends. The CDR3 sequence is CSAGEVVPGLEQYF. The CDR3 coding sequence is TGCAGTGCTGGCGAGGTGGTCCCCGGTCTCGAGCAGTACTTC.

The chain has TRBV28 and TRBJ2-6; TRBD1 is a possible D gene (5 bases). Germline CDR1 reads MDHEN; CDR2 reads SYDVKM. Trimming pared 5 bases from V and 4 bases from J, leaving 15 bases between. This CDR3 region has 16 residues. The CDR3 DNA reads TGTGCCAGCAGTCACGAGACAGTCGTAGGGGCCAACGTCCTGACTTTC. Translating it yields CASSHETVVGANVLTF.

This CDR3 reads CASSLGTLVRDKQYF. CDR3 sequence (DNA): TGTGCCAGCAGCCTTGGGACGCTTGTCCGGGACAAGCAGTACTTC. The chain employs TRBV12-3 or TRBV12-4 and TRBJ2-7; D is possibly TRBD1 (6 bases). V shed 6 bases and J shed 8 bases, with 23 bases lying between them. This CDR3 spans 15 amino acids.

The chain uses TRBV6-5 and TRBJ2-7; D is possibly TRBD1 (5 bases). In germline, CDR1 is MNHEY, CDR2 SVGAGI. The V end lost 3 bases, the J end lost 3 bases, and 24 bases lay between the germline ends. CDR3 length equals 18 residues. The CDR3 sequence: CASSYRGFGAVVNYEQYF. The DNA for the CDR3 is TGTGCCAGCAGTTATAGGGGATTCGGAGCCGTAGTAAACTACGAGCAGTACTTC.

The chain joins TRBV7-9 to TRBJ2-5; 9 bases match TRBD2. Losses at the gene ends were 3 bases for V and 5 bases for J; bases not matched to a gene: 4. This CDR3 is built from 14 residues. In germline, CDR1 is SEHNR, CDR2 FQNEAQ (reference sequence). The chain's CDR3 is CASSLTSGMETQYF. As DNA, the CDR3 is TGTGCCAGCAGCTTGACTAGCGGCATGGAGACCCAGTACTTC.

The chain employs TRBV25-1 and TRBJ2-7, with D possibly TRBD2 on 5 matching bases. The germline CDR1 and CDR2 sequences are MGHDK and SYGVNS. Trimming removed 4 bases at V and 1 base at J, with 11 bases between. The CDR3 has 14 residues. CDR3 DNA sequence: TGTGCCAGCAGTGTTGAGGGCTATTCCTACGAGCAGTACTTC. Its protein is CASSVEGYSYEQYF.

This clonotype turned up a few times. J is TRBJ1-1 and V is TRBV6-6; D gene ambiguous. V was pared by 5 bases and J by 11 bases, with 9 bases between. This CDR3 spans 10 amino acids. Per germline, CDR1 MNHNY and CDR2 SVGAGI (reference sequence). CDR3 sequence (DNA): TGTGCCAGCAGTCTCGGGTGGGCTTTCTTT. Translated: CASSLGWAFF.

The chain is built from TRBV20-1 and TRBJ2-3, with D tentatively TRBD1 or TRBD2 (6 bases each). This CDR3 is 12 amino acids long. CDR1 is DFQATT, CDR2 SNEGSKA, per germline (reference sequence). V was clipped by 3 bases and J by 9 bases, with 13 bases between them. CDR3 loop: CSASTGRRTQYF. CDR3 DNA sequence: TGCAGTGCTAGTACAGGGAGGAGAACGCAGTATTTT.

The CDR3 sequence is CASSLSVAAYEQYF. CDR3 DNA: TGTGCCAGCAGCTTATCAGTTGCAGCCTACGAGCAGTACTTC. The V call is TRBV7-9, the J call TRBJ2-7; D gene unclear. From germline, CDR1 is SEHNR and CDR2 FQNEAQ (reference sequence). The V end was cut by 2 bases, the J end by 2 bases, with 10 bases between. The CDR3 is made up of 14 amino acids.

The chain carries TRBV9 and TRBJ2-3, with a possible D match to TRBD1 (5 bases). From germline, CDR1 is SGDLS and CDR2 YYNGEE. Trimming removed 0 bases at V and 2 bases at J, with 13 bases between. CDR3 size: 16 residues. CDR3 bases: TGTGCCAGCAGCGTAGGGGGCAACCCACCCACAGATACGCAGTATTTT. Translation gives CASSVGGNPPTDTQYF. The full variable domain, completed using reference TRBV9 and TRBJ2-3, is DSGVTQTPKHLITATGQRVTLRCSPRSGDLSVYWYQQSLDQGLQFLIQYYNGEERAKGNILERFSAQQFPDLHSELNLSSLELGDSALYFCASSVGGNPPTDTQYFGPGTRLTVL.

The CDR3 sequence is CAWRRGDYEKLFF. The CDR3 DNA sequence: TGTGCCTGGAGACGGGGGGATTATGAAAAACTGTTTTTT. This sequence joins TRBV30 and TRBJ1-4; maybe TRBD1 (5 bases). The CDR3 runs to 13 residues. The V gene's germline CDR1 is GTSNPN and CDR2 SVGIG (reference sequence). V lost 3 bases to trimming and J lost 6 bases, with 11 bases between them.

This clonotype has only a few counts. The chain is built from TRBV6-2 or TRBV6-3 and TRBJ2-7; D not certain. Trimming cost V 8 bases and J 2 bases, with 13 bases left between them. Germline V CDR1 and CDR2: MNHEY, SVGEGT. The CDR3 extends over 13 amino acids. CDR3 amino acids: CASGKSDTYEQYF. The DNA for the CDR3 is TGTGCCAGCGGAAAGTCGGATACCTACGAGCAGTACTTC.

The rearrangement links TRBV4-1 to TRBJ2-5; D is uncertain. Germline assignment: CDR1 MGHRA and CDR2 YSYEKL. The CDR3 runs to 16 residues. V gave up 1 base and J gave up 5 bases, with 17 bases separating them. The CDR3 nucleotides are TGCGCCAGCAGCCAAGGGAGCCGACGAGTATCTGAGACCCAGTACTTC. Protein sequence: CASSQGSRRVSETQYF.

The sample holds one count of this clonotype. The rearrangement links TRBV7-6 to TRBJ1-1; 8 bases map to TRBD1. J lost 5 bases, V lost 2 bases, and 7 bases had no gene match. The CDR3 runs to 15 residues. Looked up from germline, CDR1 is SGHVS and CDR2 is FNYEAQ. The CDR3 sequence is CASSLTQGGRTEAFF. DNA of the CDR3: TGTGCCAGCAGCTTAACACAGGGGGGGAGGACTGAAGCTTTCTTT.

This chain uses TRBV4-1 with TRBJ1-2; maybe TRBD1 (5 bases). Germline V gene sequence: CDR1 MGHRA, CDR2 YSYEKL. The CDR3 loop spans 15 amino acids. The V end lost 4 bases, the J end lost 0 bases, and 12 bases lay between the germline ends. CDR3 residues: CASSPRQIANYGYTF. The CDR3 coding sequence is TGCGCCAGCAGCCCAAGACAGATAGCTAACTATGGCTACACCTTC.